Below are 20 T cell receptor beta chains sequenced from a single sample in a study of T cells in Graves' hyperthyroidism and ophthalmopathy. Amplified TCR beta CDR3 regions came from RNA transcripts. RT-PCR in the first round (using the HTBI primer set) targeted the TCR CDR3. TCRdb fed the multiplex PCR reads into MiXCR, producing one record per CDR3 protein. The sample records about 640,000 distinct CDR3 sequences, around 15% being singletons. Sequenced sample: blood. These receptors all come from a woman in her 50s with Graves' ophthalmopathy.

This clonotype was counted between two and nine times. CDR3 protein: CASRLQGVPGANVLTF. The DNA of the CDR3 is TGTGCCAGCAGACTCCAGGGGGTCCCTGGGGCCAACGTCCTGACTTTC. The chain is built from TRBV28 and TRBJ2-6; TRBD1 aligns across 7 bases. V lost 6 bases, J lost 2 bases, and 7 bases stayed unmatched. There are 16 residues in the CDR3. Germline CDR1 reads MDHEN; CDR2 reads SYDVKM.

This chain connects TRBV4-3 to TRBJ2-1, with D tentatively TRBD1 or TRBD2 (6 bases each). This CDR3 is 15 amino acids long. CDR1 is LGHNA and CDR2 is YSLEER in the germline V gene. V lost 1 base, J lost 2 bases, and 9 bases lay in between. The CDR3 region has the DNA TGCGCCAGCAGCCAAGTTCGGGGGCCCTACAATGAGCAGTTCTTC. This gives the protein CASSQVRGPYNEQFF.

This clonotype was seen a handful of times. This rearrangement joins TRBV27 to TRBJ1-4; D not resolved. V gave up 0 bases and J gave up 0 bases, with 5 bases separating them. The CDR3 runs 15 residues. Germline V gives CDR1 MNHEY, CDR2 SMNVEV (reference sequence). The CDR3 loop is CASSLSKATNEKLFF. The CDR3, as DNA: TGTGCCAGCAGTTTATCAAAAGCAACTAATGAAAAACTGTTTTTT.

This clonotype was recorded at least ten times. V is TRBV28 and J is TRBJ1-5; TRBD1 might be the D (6 bases). V lost 3 bases and J 1 base, leaving 10 bases between the germline ends. The V gene's germline CDR1 is MDHEN and CDR2 SYDVKM. This CDR3 is built from 15 residues. The CDR3 DNA reads as TGTGCCAGCAGTTTTCGGGACATCAGCAATCAGCCCCAGCATTTT. It specifies CASSFRDISNQPQHF.

This clonotype showed up many times. The rearrangement joins TRBV20-1 to TRBJ2-3; D is perhaps TRBD2 (7 bases). The CDR3 sequence is 15 residues long. Germline loops: CDR1 DFQATT, CDR2 SNEGSKA (reference sequence). The V end was cut by 4 bases, the J end by 0 bases, with 14 bases between. The CDR3 is CSAIRKGGSTDTQYF. CDR3 sequence (DNA): TGCAGTGCTATCCGGAAGGGGGGGAGCACAGATACGCAGTATTTT.

The sample holds many counts of this clonotype. This chain connects TRBV18 to TRBJ2-7, with 9 bases matching TRBD2. With V trimmed by 3 bases and J by 4 bases, 4 bases remained unmatched. This CDR3 is 14 amino acids long. Germline values: CDR1 KGHSH, CDR2 LQKENI. The CDR3 DNA sequence: TGTGCCAGCTCACCTGATAGCGGGAGTTACGAGCAGTACTTC. It specifies CASSPDSGSYEQYF.

This chain uses TRBV28 with TRBJ2-4; 9 bases are shared with TRBD2. Trimming took 5 bases from V and 5 from J; bases not matched to a gene: 10. Germline-derived CDR1 and CDR2 are MDHEN and SYDVKM. The CDR3 runs 16 residues. CDR3 DNA sequence: TGTGCCAGCAGTGTCGAATTAGCGGGAGAGGAAAACATTCAGTACTTC. Protein product: CASSVELAGEENIQYF.

This clonotype has at least ten counts. This chain links TRBV20-1 with TRBJ1-1; maybe TRBD1 (5 bases). The germline CDR1 and CDR2 sequences are DFQATT and SNEGSKA (reference sequence). V lost 1 base and J 4 bases, leaving 13 bases between the germline ends. This CDR3 region has 14 residues. The CDR3 loop reads CSARGAGLATEAFF. The DNA of the CDR3 is TGCAGTGCTAGAGGTGCAGGGTTGGCCACTGAAGCTTTCTTT.

In its sample, this clonotype was seen many times. The V and J genes are TRBV20-1 and TRBJ2-1, with 11 positions matching TRBD2. Per germline, CDR1 DFQATT and CDR2 SNEGSKA (reference sequence). After removal of 2 bases from V and 0 bases from J, the junction contained 3 bases not matched to a gene. This CDR3 has 16 amino acids. The CDR3 sequence is CSARLAGGHSYNEQFF. CDR3 DNA: TGCAGTGCTAGACTAGCGGGAGGACACTCCTACAATGAGCAGTTCTTC.

This clonotype was detected only a few times. The rearrangement links TRBV19 to TRBJ1-1; tentative D call: TRBD1 (5 bases). Trimming removed 4 bases at V and 3 bases at J, with 15 bases between. The CDR3 length is 15 residues. Germline CDR1 LNHDA, CDR2 SQIVND (reference sequence). CDR3 protein: CASSRGTAGDTEAFF. For the CDR3, the DNA is TGTGCCAGTAGTAGAGGGACGGCCGGCGACACTGAAGCTTTCTTT. Variable domain in full (rest from reference TRBV19 and TRBJ1-1): DGGITQSPKYLFRKEGQNVTLSCEQNLNHDAMYWYRQDPGQGLRLIYYSQIVNDFQKGDIAEGYSVSREKKESFPLTVTSAQKNPTAFYLCASSRGTAGDTEAFFGQGTRLTVV.

This clonotype showed up many times. This rearrangement joins TRBV28 to TRBJ1-2; TRBD1 matches at 8 bases. Unmatched junction bases numbered 9, after V lost 1 base and J lost 8 bases. This CDR3 spans 15 amino acids. CDR1 and CDR2 (germline): MDHEN, SYDVKM. DNA of the CDR3: TGTGCCAGCAGTTTATCGACAGGGGAGACGGGCGGCTACACCTTC. As protein: CASSLSTGETGGYTF.

This clonotype was observed at least ten times. V and J are TRBV5-1 and TRBJ1-2, with a possible D match to TRBD1 (5 bases). Germline V lookup: CDR1 SGHRS, CDR2 YFSETQ. V lost 0 bases and J 4 bases, leaving 10 bases between the germline ends. The CDR3 sequence is 14 residues long. This CDR3 reads CASSLGGLAYGYTF. In nucleotides, the CDR3 is TGCGCCAGCAGCTTGGGGGGACTGGCCTATGGCTACACCTTC.

This clonotype was recorded many times. The V and J genes are TRBV7-2 and TRBJ1-6, with D unclear. The CDR3 is 14 amino acids. Germline CDR1 reads SGHTA; CDR2 reads FQGNSA. Trimming cost V 1 base and J 4 bases, with 5 bases left between them. DNA for the CDR3: TGTGCCAGCAGCTTAGGAGGGTATAATTCACCCCTCCACTTT. It yields the protein CASSLGGYNSPLHF.

This clonotype was seen only a few times. The CDR3 sequence is CASAGRGWYQPQHF. In nucleotides, the CDR3 is TGTGCCAGCGCGGGTAGGGGTTGGTATCAGCCCCAGCATTTT. The chain carries TRBV19 and TRBJ1-5, with a weak D call TRBD1 (5 bases). V dropped 9 bases and J dropped 5 bases, with 17 bases sitting between them. The CDR3 extends over 14 amino acids. The V gene's germline CDR1 is LNHDA and CDR2 SQIVND (reference sequence).

This sequence joins TRBV20-1 and TRBJ2-3; 11 nucleotides agree with TRBD2. V dropped 3 bases and J dropped 6; count of bases not matched to a gene: 5. There are 14 residues in the CDR3. Germline CDR1 is DFQATT and CDR2 is SNEGSKA (reference sequence). The CDR3 region has the DNA TGCAGTGCTAGTGCTAGCGGGAGGCTTGATACGCAGTATTTT. Its translation: CSASASGRLDTQYF.

This clonotype appeared a few times. The chain joins TRBV20-1 to TRBJ1-2; unclear D gene. CDR3 size: 12 residues. With 7 bases removed from V and 4 bases from J, the gap between germline ends came to 13 bases. Per germline, CDR1 DFQATT and CDR2 SNEGSKA (reference sequence). CDR3 residues: CSGILTGYGYTF. The CDR3 DNA reads as TGCAGTGGCATTCTGACGGGCTATGGCTACACCTTC.

This chain connects TRBV30 to TRBJ2-1; the match to TRBD2 covers 12 bases. There are 18 residues in the CDR3. J lost 1 base, V lost 3 bases, and 10 bases had no gene match. Germline values: CDR1 GTSNPN, CDR2 SVGIG (reference sequence). The CDR3 here is CAWRLGTSGSRSYNEQFF. DNA of the CDR3: TGTGCCTGGAGGCTCGGGACTAGCGGGTCCCGATCCTACAATGAGCAGTTCTTC.

At least ten counts were recorded for this clonotype. This chain joins TRBV18 and TRBJ1-1; D possibly corresponds to TRBD1 (5 bases). Germline loops: CDR1 KGHSH, CDR2 LQKENI. This CDR3 is built from 15 residues. V was cut by 3 bases and J by 2 bases, with 13 bases left in between. CDR3 loop: CASSPPSRGNTEAFF. In nucleotides, the CDR3 is TGTGCCAGCTCACCGCCCAGTAGGGGCAACACTGAAGCTTTCTTT.

CDR3 residues: CASSHGTRNNEQFF. The CDR3 DNA is TGCGCCAGCAGCCACGGGACTCGGAACAATGAGCAGTTCTTC. The chain recombines TRBV4-1 with TRBJ2-1, with TRBD2 as a possible D gene (6 bases). V was pared by 3 bases and J by 5 bases, with 11 bases between. The CDR3 length is 14 residues. Germline assignment: CDR1 MGHRA and CDR2 YSYEKL.

The table lists this clonotype with many counts. The V gene is TRBV12-3 or TRBV12-4, the J gene TRBJ2-7; D remains ambiguous. The CDR3 covers 14 residues. V was trimmed by 6 bases and J by 0 bases, leaving 12 bases between them. Here the CDR3 reads CASSPRFSSYEQYF. The CDR3 nucleotides read TGTGCCAGCAGCCCCAGGTTTAGCTCCTACGAGCAGTACTTC.